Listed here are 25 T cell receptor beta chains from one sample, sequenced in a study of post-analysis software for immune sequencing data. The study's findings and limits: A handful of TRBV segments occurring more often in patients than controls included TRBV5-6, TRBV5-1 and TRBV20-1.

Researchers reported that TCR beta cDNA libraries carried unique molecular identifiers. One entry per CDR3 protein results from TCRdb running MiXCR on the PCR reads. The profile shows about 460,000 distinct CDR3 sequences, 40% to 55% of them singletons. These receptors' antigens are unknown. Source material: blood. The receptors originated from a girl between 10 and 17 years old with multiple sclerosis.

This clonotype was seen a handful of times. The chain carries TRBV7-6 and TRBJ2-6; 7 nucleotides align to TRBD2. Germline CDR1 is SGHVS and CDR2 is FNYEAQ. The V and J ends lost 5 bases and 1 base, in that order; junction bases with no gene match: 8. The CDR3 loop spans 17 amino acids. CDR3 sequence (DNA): TGTGCCAGCAGCAGCCTAGCGGCCGAATCTGGGGCCAACGTCCTGACTTTC. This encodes CASSSLAAESGANVLTF.

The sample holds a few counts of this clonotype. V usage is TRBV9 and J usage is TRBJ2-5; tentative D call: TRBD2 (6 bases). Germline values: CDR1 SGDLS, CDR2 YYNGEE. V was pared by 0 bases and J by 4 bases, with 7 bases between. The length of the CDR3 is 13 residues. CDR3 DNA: TGTGCCAGCAGCGTAGGGGGGGTAGAGACCCAGTACTTC. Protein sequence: CASSVGGVETQYF.

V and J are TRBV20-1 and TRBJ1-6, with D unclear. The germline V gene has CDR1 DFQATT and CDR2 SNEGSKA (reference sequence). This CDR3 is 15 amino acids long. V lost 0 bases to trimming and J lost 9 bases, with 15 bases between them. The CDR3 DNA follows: TGCAGTGCTAGAGATCCGCTCTTTAATGTTTCACCCCTCCACTTT. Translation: CSARDPLFNVSPLHF.

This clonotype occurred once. CDR3 sequence: CASSQHKGPQHF. The CDR3 nucleotides read TGTGCCAGCAGCCAACATAAGGGGCCCCAGCATTTT. The chain carries TRBV14 and TRBJ1-5; the D is unclear. Germline V gives CDR1 SGHDN, CDR2 FVKESK. The CDR3 runs 12 residues. V lost 2 bases and J lost 9, with 8 bases in between.

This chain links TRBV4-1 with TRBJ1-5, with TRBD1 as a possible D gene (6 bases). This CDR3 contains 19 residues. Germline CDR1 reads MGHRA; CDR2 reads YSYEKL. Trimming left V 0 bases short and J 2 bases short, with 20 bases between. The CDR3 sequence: CASSQDRTGGPYGNQPQHF. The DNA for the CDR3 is TGCGCCAGCAGCCAAGATCGGACCGGGGGCCCCTACGGCAATCAGCCCCAGCATTTT.

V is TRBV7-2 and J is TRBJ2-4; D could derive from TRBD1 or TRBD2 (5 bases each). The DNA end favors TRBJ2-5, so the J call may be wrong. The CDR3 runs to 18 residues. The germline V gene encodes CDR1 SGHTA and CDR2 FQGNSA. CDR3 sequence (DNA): TGTGCCAGCAGCCCATCCCTAAGGGACCGCCGTAGGGGAGAGACCCAGTACTTC. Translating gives CASSPSLRDRRRGETQYF.

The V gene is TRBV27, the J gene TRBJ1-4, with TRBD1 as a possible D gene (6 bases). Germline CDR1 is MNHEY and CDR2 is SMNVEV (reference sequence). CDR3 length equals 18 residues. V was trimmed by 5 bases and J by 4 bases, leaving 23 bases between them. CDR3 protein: CASSAYGGGGGLNEKLFF. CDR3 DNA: TGTGCCAGCAGTGCCTACGGGGGGGGCGGGGGACTTAATGAAAAACTGTTTTTT.

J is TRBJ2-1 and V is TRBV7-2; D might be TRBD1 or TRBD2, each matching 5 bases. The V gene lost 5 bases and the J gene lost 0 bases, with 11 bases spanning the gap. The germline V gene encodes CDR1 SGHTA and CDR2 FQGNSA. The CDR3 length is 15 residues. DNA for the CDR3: TGTGCCAGCAGCGAGGGGTACAGCTCCTACAATGAGCAGTTCTTC. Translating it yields CASSEGYSSYNEQFF.

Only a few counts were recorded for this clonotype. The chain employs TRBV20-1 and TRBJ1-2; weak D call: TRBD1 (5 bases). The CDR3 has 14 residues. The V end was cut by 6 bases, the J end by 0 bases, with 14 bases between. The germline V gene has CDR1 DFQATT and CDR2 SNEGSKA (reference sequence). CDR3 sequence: CSARRGRTNYGYTF. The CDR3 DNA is TGCAGTGCCAGGCGGGGCAGAACTAACTATGGCTACACCTTC.

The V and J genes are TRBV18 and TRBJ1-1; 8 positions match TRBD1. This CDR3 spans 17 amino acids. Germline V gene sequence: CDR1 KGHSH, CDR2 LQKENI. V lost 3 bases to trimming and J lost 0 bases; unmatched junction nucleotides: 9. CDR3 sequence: CASSPQDRVSMNTEAFF. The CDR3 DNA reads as TGTGCCAGCTCACCCCAGGACAGGGTATCAATGAACACTGAAGCTTTCTTT.

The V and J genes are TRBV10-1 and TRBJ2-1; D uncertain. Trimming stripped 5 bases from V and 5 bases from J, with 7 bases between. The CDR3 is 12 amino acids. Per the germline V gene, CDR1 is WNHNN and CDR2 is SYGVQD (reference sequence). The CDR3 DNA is TGCGCCAGCAGTTTCCATCACAATGAGCAGTTCTTC. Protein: CASSFHHNEQFF.

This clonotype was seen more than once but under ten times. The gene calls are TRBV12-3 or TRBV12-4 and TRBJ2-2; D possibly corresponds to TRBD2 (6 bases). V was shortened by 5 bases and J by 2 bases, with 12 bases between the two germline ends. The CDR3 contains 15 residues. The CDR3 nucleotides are TGTGCCAGCAGTATTGGGGGGATCAACACCGGGGAGCTGTTTTTT. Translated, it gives CASSIGGINTGELFF.

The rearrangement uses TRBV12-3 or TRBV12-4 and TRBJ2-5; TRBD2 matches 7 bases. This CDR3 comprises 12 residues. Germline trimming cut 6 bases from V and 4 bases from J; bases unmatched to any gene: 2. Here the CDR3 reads CASSRGVETQYF. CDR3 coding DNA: TGTGCCAGCAGCCGGGGGGTAGAGACCCAGTACTTC.

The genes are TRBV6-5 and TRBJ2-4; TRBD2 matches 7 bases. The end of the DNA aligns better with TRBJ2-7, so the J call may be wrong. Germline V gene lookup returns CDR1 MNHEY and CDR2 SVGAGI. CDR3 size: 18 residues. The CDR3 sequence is CASSYSHVSASGTYEQYF. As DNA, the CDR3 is TGTGCCAGCAGTTACTCTCATGTCTCTGCTAGCGGAACCTACGAGCAGTACTTC.

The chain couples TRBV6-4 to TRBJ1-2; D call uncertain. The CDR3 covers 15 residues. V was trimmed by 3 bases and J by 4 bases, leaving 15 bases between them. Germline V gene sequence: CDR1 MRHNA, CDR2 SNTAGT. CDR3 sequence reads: CASSENKGLSYGYTF. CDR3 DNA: TGTGCCAGCAGTGAAAACAAGGGCCTAAGCTATGGCTACACCTTC.

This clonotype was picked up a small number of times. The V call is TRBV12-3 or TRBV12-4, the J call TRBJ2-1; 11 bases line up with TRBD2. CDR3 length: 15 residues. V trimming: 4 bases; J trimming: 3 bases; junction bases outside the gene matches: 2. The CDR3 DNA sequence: TGTGCCAGCAGTTCTAGCGGGAGGATCTACAATGAGCAGTTCTTC. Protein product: CASSSSGRIYNEQFF.

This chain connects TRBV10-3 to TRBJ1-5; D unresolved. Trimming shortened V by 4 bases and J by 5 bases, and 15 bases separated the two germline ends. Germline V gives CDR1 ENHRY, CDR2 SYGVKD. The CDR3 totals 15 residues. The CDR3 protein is CAISGSQAAHQPQHF. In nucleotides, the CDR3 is TGTGCCATCAGTGGGTCGCAGGCAGCTCATCAGCCCCAGCATTTT.

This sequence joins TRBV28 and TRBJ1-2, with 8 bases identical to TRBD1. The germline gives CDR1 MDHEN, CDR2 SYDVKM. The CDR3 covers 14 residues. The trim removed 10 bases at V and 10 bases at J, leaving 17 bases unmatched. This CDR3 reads CATNRRQGARDYTF. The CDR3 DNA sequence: TGTGCCACCAACAGGCGGCAGGGGGCAAGGGACTACACCTTC.

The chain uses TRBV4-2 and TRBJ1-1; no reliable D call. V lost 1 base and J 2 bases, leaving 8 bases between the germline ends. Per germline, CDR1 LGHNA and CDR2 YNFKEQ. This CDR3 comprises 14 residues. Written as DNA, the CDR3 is TGTGCCAGCAGCCAAGTATCAGTTAACACTGAAGCTTTCTTT. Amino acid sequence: CASSQVSVNTEAFF.

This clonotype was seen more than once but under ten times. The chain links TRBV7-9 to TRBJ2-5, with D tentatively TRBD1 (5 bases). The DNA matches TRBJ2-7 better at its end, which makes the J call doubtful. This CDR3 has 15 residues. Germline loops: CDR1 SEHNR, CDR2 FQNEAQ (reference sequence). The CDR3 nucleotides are TGTGCCAGCAGCTTAAATAGGGGCAGGGCCTACGAGCAGTACTTC. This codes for CASSLNRGRAYEQYF.

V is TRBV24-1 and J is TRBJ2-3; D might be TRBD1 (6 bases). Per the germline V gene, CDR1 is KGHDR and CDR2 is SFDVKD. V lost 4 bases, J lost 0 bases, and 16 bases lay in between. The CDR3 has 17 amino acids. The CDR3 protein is CATSDQGQLSSTDTQYF. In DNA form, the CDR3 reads TGTGCCACCAGTGACCAAGGACAGCTTTCTAGCACAGATACGCAGTATTTT.

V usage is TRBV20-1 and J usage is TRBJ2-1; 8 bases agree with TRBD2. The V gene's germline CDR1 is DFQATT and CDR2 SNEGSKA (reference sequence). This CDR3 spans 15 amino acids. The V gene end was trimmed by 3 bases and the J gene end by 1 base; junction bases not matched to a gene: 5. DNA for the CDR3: TGCAGTGCTAGGCAATTAGCGGGATCCTACAATGAGCAGTTCTTC. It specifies CSARQLAGSYNEQFF.

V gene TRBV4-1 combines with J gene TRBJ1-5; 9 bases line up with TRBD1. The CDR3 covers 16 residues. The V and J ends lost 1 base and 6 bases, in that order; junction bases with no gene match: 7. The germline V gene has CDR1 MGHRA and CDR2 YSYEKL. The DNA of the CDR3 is TGCGCCAGCAGCCAAGGGACAGGGGTGGGCGGTCAGCCCCAGCATTTT. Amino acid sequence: CASSQGTGVGGQPQHF.

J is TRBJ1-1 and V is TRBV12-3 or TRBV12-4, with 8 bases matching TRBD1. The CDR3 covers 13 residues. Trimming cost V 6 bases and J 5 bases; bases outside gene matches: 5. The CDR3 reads CASSPTGETEAFF. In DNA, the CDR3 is TGTGCCAGCAGCCCGACAGGGGAGACTGAAGCTTTCTTT.

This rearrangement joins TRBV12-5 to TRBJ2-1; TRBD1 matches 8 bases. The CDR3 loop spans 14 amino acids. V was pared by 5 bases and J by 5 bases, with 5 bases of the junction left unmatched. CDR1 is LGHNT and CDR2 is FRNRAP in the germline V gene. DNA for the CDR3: TGTGCTAGTGGTATGGACAGGGCGGACAATGAGCAGTTCTTC. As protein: CASGMDRADNEQFF.